This T cell receptor (beta chain) was observed in a study of graft-versus-host responses after intestinal transplantation. With regard to this clone: Its antigen is not known.

Some clones are missing from TCRdb's copy, which holds only in-frame ones; the method was immunoSEQ multiplex PCR. The sample has tens of thousands of clones, roughly 90% seen once. Germline trimming cut 2 bases from V and 4 bases from J; bases unmatched to any gene: 4. Germline V gene lookup returns CDR1 MDHEN and CDR2 SYDVKM. The CDR3 loop spans 15 amino acids. The input for sequencing was unstimulated CD8+ T cells sorted from spleen or lymph node cells, taken before intestinal transplant. The chain has TRBV28 and TRBJ2-2; 7 bases match TRBD2. This receptor was identified in a human donor who received an intestinal transplant. The CDR3 DNA is TGTGCCAGCAGTTTAAGCGGGGATGGCACCGGGGAGCTGTTTTTT. Amino acids: CASSLSGDGTGELFF.